One and the same sample provided the 19 T cell receptor beta chains below, sequenced in a study of persistence of HIV-infected CD4 T cells. The immunoSEQ assay was version 4, run in survey mode. TCRdb keeps only in-frame clones here, not all; method: immunoSEQ multiplex PCR. The sample has 35,000 to 40,000 clones, around 80% seen once. These TCRs are of unknown antigen specificity. Lysates of CMV-infected fibroblasts at about 10 ug/mL stimulated these cells. Memory cells lacking CD40L and CD69 with high CD45RO were sorted. The source material was CD4+ T cells sorted from PBMCs after roughly 18-hour stimulation, sampled from a patient who received antiretroviral therapy. These receptors all come from an adult man with HIV who was CMV-seropositive.

This chain links TRBV5-1 with TRBJ1-4, with unresolved D. Trimming removed 2 bases from V and 0 bases from J, with 8 bases in between. Germline V gives CDR1 SGHRS, CDR2 YFSETQ. The CDR3 length is 15 residues. CDR3 in amino acids: CASSFGLTTNEKLFF. As DNA, the CDR3 is TGCGCCAGCAGCTTTGGCCTAACAACTAATGAAAAACTGTTTTTT.

The genes are TRBV4-2 and TRBJ1-5; 8 nucleotides agree with TRBD1. This CDR3 has 16 amino acids. The V segment lost 0 bases and the J segment 6 bases; nucleotides outside the gene matches: 7. The V gene's germline CDR1 is LGHNA and CDR2 YNFKEQ. CDR3: CASSQEGQGAGQPQHF. Here the CDR3 DNA reads TGTGCCAGCAGCCAAGAAGGTCAGGGGGCGGGTCAGCCCCAGCATTTT.

The chain recombines TRBV6-1 with TRBJ2-3; 11 bases line up with TRBD2. This CDR3 comprises 14 residues. J was trimmed by 8 bases and V by 4 bases; bases with no gene match: 5. Germline V gives CDR1 MNHNS, CDR2 SASEGT. CDR3 in DNA: TGTGCCAGCAGTGTAGCGGGGGGGCCAGGTACGCAGTATTTT. It yields the protein CASSVAGGPGTQYF.

The chain couples TRBV29-1 to TRBJ2-3; the D gene is possibly TRBD1 (5 bases). The CDR3 sequence is 14 residues long. V was trimmed by 6 bases and J by 2 bases, leaving 15 bases between them. Germline CDR1 is SQVTM and CDR2 is ANQGSEA. The CDR3 spells CSVGSGATTDTQYF. CDR3 bases: TGCAGCGTCGGGTCTGGGGCCACCACAGATACGCAGTATTTT.

This sequence joins TRBV2 and TRBJ1-5; possible D gene TRBD1, 6 bases. V lost 0 bases and J 6 bases, leaving 12 bases between the germline ends. Per the germline V gene, CDR1 is SNHLY and CDR2 is FYNNEI. This CDR3 is built from 15 residues. Here the CDR3 reads CASSEAGLGGQPQHF. CDR3 DNA: TGTGCCAGCAGTGAAGCAGGACTAGGGGGTCAGCCCCAGCATTTT.

The chain has TRBV6-2 or TRBV6-3 and TRBJ1-6; TRBD1 agrees at 7 bases. Germline values: CDR1 MNHEY, CDR2 SVGEGT. V was pared by 6 bases and J by 4 bases, with 3 bases of the junction left unmatched. The CDR3 has 14 amino acids. The CDR3 sequence: CASSSGQYNSPLHF. CDR3 nucleotides: TGTGCCAGCAGCTCGGGACAGTATAATTCACCCCTCCACTTT.

The V gene is TRBV6-5, the J gene TRBJ1-1, with unresolved D. Trimming stripped 6 bases from V and 3 bases from J, with 11 bases between. Germline loops: CDR1 MNHEY, CDR2 SVGAGI. The CDR3 covers 13 residues. The CDR3 protein is CASRLGGYTEAFF. The CDR3, as DNA: TGTGCCAGCAGGTTGGGCGGTTACACTGAAGCTTTCTTT.

This rearrangement joins TRBV4-1 to TRBJ2-4; TRBD1 or TRBD2 may be the D gene (5 bases each). V lost 0 bases to trimming and J lost 0 bases, with 9 bases between them. The germline gives CDR1 MGHRA, CDR2 YSYEKL. The CDR3 sequence is 16 residues long. CDR3 DNA sequence: TGCGCCAGCAGCCAAGATAGGGACCTAGCCAAAAACATTCAGTACTTC. Translation: CASSQDRDLAKNIQYF.

V is TRBV2 and J is TRBJ2-7; D gene uncertain. The germline V gene has CDR1 SNHLY and CDR2 FYNNEI. Trimming removed 6 bases at V and 3 bases at J, with 6 bases between. The CDR3 runs to 11 residues. The CDR3 protein is CASSAFYEQYF. The CDR3 coding sequence is TGTGCCAGCAGCGCCTTCTACGAGCAGTACTTC.

This clone was counted only a few times. The CDR3 protein is CASILISGSGAFF. The CDR3 DNA reads as TGTGCCAGCATCCTTATAAGTGGTTCAGGAGCTTTCTTT. The chain uses TRBV13 and TRBJ1-1; no firm D call. There are 13 residues in the CDR3. Trimming shortened V by 7 bases and J by 10 bases, and 19 bases separated the two germline ends. Germline lookup yields CDR1 PRHDT and CDR2 FYEKMQ (reference sequence).

This rearrangement joins TRBV7-3 to TRBJ1-2, with D perhaps TRBD1 (5 bases). This CDR3 contains 17 residues. Germline loops: CDR1 SGHTA, CDR2 FQGTGA. Trimming removed 2 bases at V and 4 bases at J, with 20 bases between. The CDR3: CASSLDPPGLGGYGYTF. DNA for the CDR3: TGTGCCAGCAGCTTAGATCCCCCGGGACTCGGAGGCTATGGCTACACCTTC.

V is TRBV6-5 and J is TRBJ1-6, with D hard to call. CDR3 length equals 14 residues. V gave up 7 bases and J gave up 7 bases, with 14 bases separating them. Germline V gene lookup returns CDR1 MNHEY and CDR2 SVGAGI. CDR3 DNA: TGTGCCAGCACCTTAGGTTATATAAATTCACCCCTCCACTTT. Translating it yields CASTLGYINSPLHF.

This chain uses TRBV19 with TRBJ1-2; no firm D call. The germline V gene has CDR1 LNHDA and CDR2 SQIVND (reference sequence). V shed 6 bases and J shed 8 bases, with 13 bases lying between them. This CDR3 is built from 12 residues. The CDR3 here is CASRWRADGYTF. CDR3 DNA: TGTGCCAGTAGGTGGAGGGCGGACGGCTACACCTTC.

The chain is built from TRBV29-1 and TRBJ2-3; D not certain. V was pared by 4 bases and J by 6 bases, with 8 bases between. The germline V gene has CDR1 SQVTM and CDR2 ANQGSEA. The CDR3 consists of 11 residues. CDR3 residues: CSVATVDTQYF. CDR3 nucleotide sequence: TGCAGCGTTGCCACGGTCGATACGCAGTATTTT.

The V and J genes are TRBV25-1 and TRBJ1-2, with 7 bases fitting TRBD1. V lost 3 bases, J lost 7 bases, and 17 bases stayed unmatched. CDR3 size: 17 residues. Germline loops: CDR1 MGHDK, CDR2 SYGVNS. The CDR3 nucleotides are TGTGCCAGCAGTGAGAGGGGGACAGAGCCCGGGCTGAGTGGCTACACCTTC. Protein product: CASSERGTEPGLSGYTF.

This clone was counted between two and nine times. The chain is built from TRBV9 and TRBJ1-2, with 7 bases that match TRBD1. The CDR3 totals 18 residues. Germline loops: CDR1 SGDLS, CDR2 YYNGEE. V lost 3 bases and J lost 2; bases outside the gene matches: 16. In DNA, the CDR3 is TGTGCCAGCAGCGCAACTGACAGGGAAAGGGGTCGGAACTATGGCTACACCTTC. Translated: CASSATDRERGRNYGYTF.

This clone was seen more than once but under ten times. The V and J genes are TRBV2 and TRBJ2-1, with D uncertain. Trimming removed 7 bases at V and 8 bases at J, with 21 bases between. This CDR3 is built from 15 residues. CDR1 is SNHLY and CDR2 is FYNNEI in the germline V gene. CDR3 protein: CASINEHTPRDEQFF. The CDR3 nucleotides read TGTGCCAGCATCAACGAGCATACTCCAAGGGATGAGCAGTTCTTC.

This chain joins TRBV29-1 and TRBJ1-2, with a tentative D call TRBD1 (6 bases). Trimming left V 6 bases short and J 7 bases short, with 21 bases between. In germline, CDR1 is SQVTM, CDR2 ANQGSEA. This CDR3 contains 14 residues. As DNA, the CDR3 is TGCAGCGTGGAACATTCTAGGGGGAGGTTTGGCTACACCTTC. Amino acids: CSVEHSRGRFGYTF.

The chain combines TRBV5-5 with TRBJ1-1; D is unresolved. V lost 0 bases and J 5 bases, leaving 17 bases between the germline ends. CDR3 length: 16 residues. From germline, CDR1 is SGHKS and CDR2 YYEKEE (reference sequence). CDR3 region: CASSLEVAAKGTEAFF. As DNA, the CDR3 is TGTGCCAGCAGCTTGGAGGTGGCAGCCAAAGGGACTGAAGCTTTCTTT. The variable domain in full, completed from reference TRBV5-5 and TRBJ1-1, reads DAGVTQSPTHLIKTRGQQVTLRCSPISGHKSVSWYQQVLGQGPQFIFQYYEKEERGRGNFPDRFSARQFPNYSSELNVNALLLGDSALYLCASSLEVAAKGTEAFFGQGTRLTVV.